The sequence of this T cell receptor (beta chain) was determined in a study of T cells in Graves' hyperthyroidism and ophthalmopathy. Across the study: Blood was drawn when the patient was first diagnosed and still untreated.

Amplification of TCR beta CDR3 regions used RNA as the template. RT-PCR in the first round (using the HTBI primer set) targeted the TCR CDR3. TCRdb fed the multiplex PCR reads into MiXCR, producing one record per CDR3 protein. This sample carries hundreds of thousands of distinct CDR3 sequences, approximately 15% of them seen once, and the ten largest clones take roughly an eighth. Clinical symptoms, serum thyroxine and TRAb, thyroid ultrasound and orbital computed tomography were used for the diagnoses. Trimming left V 0 bases short and J 4 bases short, with 8 bases between. The germline V gene has CDR1 SGDLS and CDR2 YYNGEE. The CDR3 loop spans 15 amino acids.

The TCR comes from a woman aged 45-59 years with Graves' ophthalmopathy. The sequenced sample consisted of blood. This chain uses TRBV9 with TRBJ2-6; D ambiguous. The chain's CDR3 is CASSVERSGANVLTF. CDR3 in DNA: TGTGCCAGCAGCGTAGAGCGTTCAGGGGCCAACGTCCTGACTTTC.